The 23 T cell receptor beta chains reported below all come from one sample, sequenced in a study of blood T cell repertoires in COVID-19. This table comes from immunoSEQ multiplex PCR, and its TCRdb copy is limited to in-frame clones, with some not included. Found here are around 400,000 clones, approximately 91% of them singletons; the top ten hold 1.4%. Sequenced material: PBMCs or T cells enriched from blood (not recorded which). The receptors originated from a woman in her late teens or twenties who had been exposed to COVID-19.

J is TRBJ2-3 and V is TRBV19, with D maybe TRBD1 (6 bases). This CDR3 spans 12 amino acids. From germline, CDR1 is LNHDA and CDR2 SQIVND (reference sequence). Trimming took off 6 bases at V and 7 bases at J, with 11 bases between the two ends. The CDR3 DNA is TGTGCCAGTAGCCCACAGGGTTATACGCAGTATTTT. Its translation is CASSPQGYTQYF.

This rearrangement joins TRBV7-9 to TRBJ1-5; 9 bases are a match to TRBD1. The CDR3 sequence is 14 residues long. Germline V gene data show CDR1 as SEHNR and CDR2 as FQNEAQ (reference sequence). V was pared by 4 bases and J by 8 bases, with 6 bases of the junction left unmatched. The CDR3 sequence: CASSSGTGFKPQHF. The DNA for the CDR3 is TGTGCCAGCAGCTCCGGGACAGGGTTCAAGCCCCAGCATTTT.

The rearrangement joins TRBV28 to TRBJ1-2; D is unclear. With 6 bases removed from V and 5 bases from J, the gap between germline ends came to 25 bases. The CDR3 is 17 residues long. CDR1 MDHEN and CDR2 SYDVKM come from the germline V gene. The CDR3 DNA follows: TGTGCCAGCAGACTCCTGAGTCGGGCGGGCAGAACTTATGGCTACACCTTC. Its protein is CASRLLSRAGRTYGYTF.

This chain joins TRBV4-3 and TRBJ2-1; 14 bases map to TRBD2. The J segment lost 13 bases and the V segment lost 2 bases, leaving 13 bases of the junction unmatched. Germline V gene data show CDR1 as LGHNA and CDR2 as YSLEER. The CDR3 is 17 amino acids. For the CDR3, the DNA is TGCGCCAGCAGCCAATATACCGGGACTAGCGGGGGCCGTGATCAGTTCTTC. The encoded protein is CASSQYTGTSGGRDQFF.

About this clone: At one end the junction does not follow the germline gene, possibly because of a read error. The V and J genes are TRBV7-7 and TRBJ1-6, with a weak D call TRBD1 (5 bases). CDR1 and CDR2 (germline): SSHAT, FNYEAQ (reference sequence). The CDR3 length is 12 residues. The chain's CDR3 is CASSPEGQEQDF. The CDR3 nucleotides read TGTGCCAGCAGCCCGGAGGGGCAGGAGCAAGACTTT.

V gene TRBV27 combines with J gene TRBJ2-7; D gene ambiguous. Per the germline V gene, CDR1 is MNHEY and CDR2 is SMNVEV (reference sequence). The CDR3 extends over 14 amino acids. V lost 1 base, J lost 1 base, and 8 bases lay in between. The CDR3 region is CASSLWQSSYEQYF. Here the CDR3 DNA reads TGTGCCAGCAGTTTATGGCAGTCATCCTACGAGCAGTACTTC.

In the case of this clone: A much larger clone lies one base from this, so it may be a read error. The chain has TRBV11-1 and TRBJ2-3; TRBD2 agrees at 8 bases. The CDR3 spans 15 residues. Germline values: CDR1 SGHAT, CDR2 FQDESV (reference sequence). Unmatched junction bases numbered 3, after V lost 4 bases and J lost 0 bases. CDR3 DNA sequence: TGTGCCAGCAGCTGGGCTAGCGGGAGCACAGATACGCAGTATTTT. Its translation: CASSWASGSTDTQYF.

V usage is TRBV5-6 and J usage is TRBJ2-2; TRBD2 aligns across 15 bases. The CDR3 totals 17 residues. The junction had 5 bases not matched to a gene; V was cut back by 4 bases and J by 4 bases. In germline, CDR1 is SGHDT, CDR2 YYEEEE. In DNA, the CDR3 is TGTGCCAGCAGCGGACTAGCGGGAGGGCCGGGCACCGGGGAGCTGTTTTTT. Amino acids: CASSGLAGGPGTGELFF.

The chain recombines TRBV5-1 with TRBJ2-3, with D tentatively TRBD2 (5 bases). V lost 4 bases, J lost 6 bases, and 15 bases lay in between. This CDR3 is 14 amino acids long. Germline V gene sequence: CDR1 SGHRS, CDR2 YFSETQ. The CDR3 sequence: CASSDGAEEDTQYF. In DNA, the CDR3 is TGCGCCAGCAGCGATGGTGCGGAGGAGGATACGCAGTATTTT.

The CDR3 bases are TGTGCCAGCAGCCAAAGAAGCGGCAATCAGCCCCAGCATTTT. Amino acids: CASSQRSGNQPQHF. The chain joins TRBV7-2 to TRBJ1-5, with D unclear. In germline, CDR1 is SGHTA, CDR2 FQGNSA. Trimming stripped 5 bases from V and 2 bases from J, with 10 bases between. This CDR3 has 14 residues.

This clone was detected only a few times. The rearrangement joins TRBV4-1 to TRBJ1-2, with 7 bases identical to TRBD1. The CDR3 extends over 14 amino acids. Germline CDR1 MGHRA, CDR2 YSYEKL. V was pared by 3 bases and J by 4 bases, with 5 bases of the junction left unmatched. The CDR3 DNA reads TGCGCCAGCAGCCAGGCCGGGACAGCCTATGGCTACACCTTC. Encoded protein: CASSQAGTAYGYTF.

V is TRBV6-1 and J is TRBJ2-5, with 7 positions matching TRBD1. The germline gives CDR1 MNHNS, CDR2 SASEGT. This CDR3 is built from 12 residues. The V segment lost 5 bases and the J segment 4 bases; nucleotides outside the gene matches: 1. CDR3 bases: TGTGCCAGCAGTAGGGACAGAGAGACCCAGTACTTC. Translation: CASSRDRETQYF.

This chain joins TRBV6-5 and TRBJ1-4; D is unresolved. Trimming stripped 2 bases from V and 2 bases from J, with 9 bases between. The CDR3 runs to 15 residues. Germline V gives CDR1 MNHEY, CDR2 SVGAGI. CDR3 residues: CASSYSGLTNEKLFF. The CDR3 nucleotides read TGTGCCAGCAGTTACAGCGGGCTGACTAATGAAAAACTGTTTTTT.

This chain links TRBV18 with TRBJ2-3; tentatively, D is TRBD2 (6 bases). CDR3 length equals 18 residues. V gave up 2 bases and J gave up 3 bases, with 21 bases separating them. Germline-derived CDR1 and CDR2 are KGHSH and LQKENI. This CDR3 is CASSPMHGGVAETDTQYF. The CDR3 DNA reads as TGTGCCAGCTCACCAATGCACGGAGGAGTAGCGGAGACAGATACGCAGTATTTT. The variable domain in full, with the rest retrieved from reference TRBV18 and TRBJ2-3, is NAGVMQNPRHLVRRRGQEARLRCSPMKGHSHVYWYRQLPEEGLKFMVYLQKENIIDESGMPKERFSAEFPKEGPSILRIQQVVRGDSAAYFCASSPMHGGVAETDTQYFGPGTRLTVL.

The V gene is TRBV5-5, the J gene TRBJ1-5; TRBD1 might be the D (5 bases). V dropped 4 bases and J dropped 3 bases, with 8 bases sitting between them. Germline V lookup: CDR1 SGHKS, CDR2 YYEKEE (reference sequence). The CDR3 spans 13 residues. The CDR3 sequence: CASSRGVNQPQHF. CDR3 sequence (DNA): TGTGCCAGCAGCAGGGGTGTCAATCAGCCCCAGCATTTT.

This chain joins TRBV7-9 and TRBJ2-5; no clear D. The CDR3 sequence is 14 residues long. V dropped 1 base and J dropped 4 bases, with 10 bases sitting between them. CDR1 is SEHNR, CDR2 FQNEAQ, per germline (reference sequence). The CDR3 region is CASSLGAQRETQYF. The CDR3 bases are TGTGCCAGCAGCTTAGGGGCACAAAGAGAGACCCAGTACTTC.

Concerning this clone itself: Different DNA sequences within this sample yield the same CDR3. This chain's CDR3 is CASSLNSNYGYTF. As DNA, the CDR3 is TGTGCCAGCAGCTTGAACAGCAACTATGGCTACACCTTC. V usage is TRBV5-4 and J usage is TRBJ1-2, with D unclear. The ends were cut back, 1 base at V and 2 bases at J, with 6 bases in the middle. This CDR3 spans 13 amino acids. Germline CDR1 SGHNT, CDR2 YYREEE (reference sequence).

This chain connects TRBV24-1 to TRBJ2-3, with 9 bases fitting TRBD2. From germline, CDR1 is KGHDR and CDR2 SFDVKD. V lost 5 bases and J lost 2; bases outside the gene matches: 10. This CDR3 is 17 amino acids long. CDR3 in amino acids: CATSARGASGNTDTQYF. The CDR3 bases are TGTGCCACCAGTGCCCGAGGGGCTAGCGGGAACACAGATACGCAGTATTTT.

V is TRBV15 and J is TRBJ2-7; D unclear. The CDR3 consists of 13 residues. V was cut by 4 bases and J by 3 bases, with 10 bases left in between. Germline assignment: CDR1 LNHNV and CDR2 YYDKDF (reference sequence). The CDR3: CATSTGPIYEQYF. The CDR3 DNA sequence: TGTGCCACCAGCACAGGCCCTATCTACGAGCAGTACTTC.

The CDR3: CASSERVYGYTF. The CDR3 bases are TGTGCCAGCAGCGAGAGAGTCTATGGCTACACCTTC. The J gene is TRBJ1-2, the V gene TRBV28; D remains unclear. Trimming pared 6 bases from V and 4 bases from J, leaving 9 bases between. Germline assignment: CDR1 MDHEN and CDR2 SYDVKM. This CDR3 spans 12 amino acids.

The chain employs TRBV3-1 (or the pseudogene TRBV3-2) and TRBJ2-3; D remains ambiguous. Per germline, CDR1 LGHDT and CDR2 YNNKEL (reference sequence). This CDR3 spans 18 amino acids. With 0 bases removed from V and 0 bases from J, the gap between germline ends came to 16 bases. The CDR3, as DNA: TGTGCCAGCAGCCAAGAGTACGAGCCAAAATCTAGCACAGATACGCAGTATTTT. Its translation: CASSQEYEPKSSTDTQYF.

The V and J genes are TRBV19 and TRBJ1-1; TRBD1 aligns across 8 bases. Germline CDR1 and CDR2: LNHDA and SQIVND (reference sequence). This CDR3 contains 13 residues. V shed 6 bases, J shed 5 bases, and the junction held 5 bases outside the gene matches. DNA of the CDR3: TGTGCCAGTAGCCGGACAGGGCAAACTGAAGCTTTCTTT. Amino acid sequence: CASSRTGQTEAFF.

V usage is TRBV19 and J usage is TRBJ1-5; tentatively, D is TRBD1 (6 bases). Germline V gene lookup returns CDR1 LNHDA and CDR2 SQIVND (reference sequence). With 4 bases removed from V and 6 bases from J, the gap between germline ends came to 13 bases. The CDR3 is made up of 14 amino acids. Here the CDR3 reads CASSRQEISQPQHF. DNA for the CDR3: TGTGCCAGTAGTAGACAGGAAATAAGTCAGCCCCAGCATTTT.